This T cell receptor beta chain was documented in a study of T cell responses to AZD1222 COVID-19 vaccine. This clone occurred once. Its antigen is not identified. TCRdb keeps only in-frame clones here, not all; method: immunoSEQ multiplex PCR. The sample contains about 150,000 clones, 90% of which appear only once. General study findings and limits: Close to half of all spike-specific TCRs reportedly target regions of the variants that are unmutated. Donors, mostly white British, included more females; clonal diversity was possibly underestimated. Two AZD1222 doses significantly raised spike-specific TCR breadth and depth over controls.

The TCR sequence derives from an adult who received the AZD1222 COVID-19 vaccine. Sample: peripheral blood, taken 28 days after the second AZD1222 dose.

DNA for the CDR3: TGTGCCTGGAGTGTACGTGTCGGGAAAGAGACCCAGTACTTC. The encoded protein is CAWSVRVGKETQYF. The V gene is TRBV30, the J gene TRBJ2-5; a weak D match, TRBD2 (5 bases). V lost 0 bases and J 3 bases, leaving 11 bases between the germline ends. The CDR3 runs to 14 residues. CDR1 GTSNPN and CDR2 SVGIG come from the germline V gene (reference sequence).